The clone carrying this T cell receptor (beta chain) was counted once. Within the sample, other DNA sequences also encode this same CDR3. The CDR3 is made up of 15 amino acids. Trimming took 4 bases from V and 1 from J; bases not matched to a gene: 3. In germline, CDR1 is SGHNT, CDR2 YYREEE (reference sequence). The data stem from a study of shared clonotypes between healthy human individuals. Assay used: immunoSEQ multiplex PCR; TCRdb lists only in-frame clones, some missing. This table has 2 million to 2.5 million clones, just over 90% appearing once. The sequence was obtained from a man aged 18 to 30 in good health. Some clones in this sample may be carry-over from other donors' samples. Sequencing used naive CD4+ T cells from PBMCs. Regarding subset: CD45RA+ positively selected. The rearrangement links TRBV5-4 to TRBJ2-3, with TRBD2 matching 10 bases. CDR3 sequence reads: CASSLGTSGTDTQYF. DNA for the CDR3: TGTGCCAGCAGCCTCGGGACTAGCGGCACAGATACGCAGTATTTT.